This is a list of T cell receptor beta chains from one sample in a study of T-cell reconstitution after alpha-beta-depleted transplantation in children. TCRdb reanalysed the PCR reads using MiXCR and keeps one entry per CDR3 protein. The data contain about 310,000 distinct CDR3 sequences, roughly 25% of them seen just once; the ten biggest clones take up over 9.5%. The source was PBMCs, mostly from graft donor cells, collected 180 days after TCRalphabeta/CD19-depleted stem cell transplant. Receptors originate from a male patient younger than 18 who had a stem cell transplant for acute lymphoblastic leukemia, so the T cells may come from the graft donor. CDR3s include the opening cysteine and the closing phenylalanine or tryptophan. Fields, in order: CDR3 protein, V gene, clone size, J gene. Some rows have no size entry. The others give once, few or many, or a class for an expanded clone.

CATSRGRTDYEQYF	TRBV15	NA	TRBJ2-7
CASSERTGRSEAFF	TRBV9	NA	TRBJ1-1
CASSPQRGGYNEQFF	TRBV12-3/TRBV12-4	many	TRBJ2-1
CASSQMRPGSGPSYEQYF	TRBV4-1	few	TRBJ2-7
CASSRIPGLGVHEQFF	TRBV4-2	NA	TRBJ2-1
CASSGSRSSYEQYF	TRBV10-2	NA	TRBJ2-7
CSARRWTAYEQYF	TRBV20-1	few	TRBJ2-7
CASSPRDSSNYGYTF	TRBV6-4	NA	TRBJ1-2
CASRSTGRANTEAFF	TRBV6-2/TRBV6-3	few	TRBJ1-1
CATSGPGWETQYF	TRBV15	NA	TRBJ2-5
CASSLWRTFTDTQYF	TRBV11-2	NA	TRBJ2-3
CASSAQRGDTQYF	TRBV6-4	NA	TRBJ2-3
CASSLDRLAGGSHNEQFF	TRBV5-1	few	TRBJ2-1
CASSPRGIQETQYF	TRBV18	NA	TRBJ2-5
CASSLVPGGYNEQFF	TRBV5-1	many	TRBJ2-1
CSATGTAASYEQYF	TRBV20-1	NA	TRBJ2-7
CASSFSLAGGQDNEQFF	TRBV5-1	many	TRBJ2-1
CASTPFGGGRRNTEAFF	TRBV12-3/TRBV12-4	many	TRBJ1-1
CASSPPLAGNTDTQYF	TRBV2	NA	TRBJ2-3
CASSLTARSPQHF	TRBV6-6	once	TRBJ1-5
CASSLTGLKETQYF	TRBV7-3	NA	TRBJ2-5
CASSLPTNPYNEQFF	TRBV7-9	few	TRBJ2-1